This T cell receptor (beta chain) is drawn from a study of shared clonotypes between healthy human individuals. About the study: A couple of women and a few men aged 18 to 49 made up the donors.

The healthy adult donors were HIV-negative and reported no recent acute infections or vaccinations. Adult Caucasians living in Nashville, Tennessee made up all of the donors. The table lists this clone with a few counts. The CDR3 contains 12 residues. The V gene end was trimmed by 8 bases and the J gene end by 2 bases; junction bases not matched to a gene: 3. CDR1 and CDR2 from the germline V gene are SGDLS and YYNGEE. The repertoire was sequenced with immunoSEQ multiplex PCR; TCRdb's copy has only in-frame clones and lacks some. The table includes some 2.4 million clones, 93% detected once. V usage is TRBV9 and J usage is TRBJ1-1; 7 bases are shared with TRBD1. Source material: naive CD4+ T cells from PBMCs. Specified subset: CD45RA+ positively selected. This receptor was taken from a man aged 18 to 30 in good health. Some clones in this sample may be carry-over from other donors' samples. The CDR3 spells CASNRGNTEAFF. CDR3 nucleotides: TGTGCCAGTAACAGGGGAAACACTGAAGCTTTCTTT.